This entry lists 9 T cell receptor beta chains sequenced from one sample in a study of cytomegalovirus exposure and HLA in healthy donors. A multiplex PCR was run with 60 Vbeta primers and 13 Jbeta primers. This table comes from immunoSEQ multiplex PCR, and its TCRdb copy is limited to in-frame clones, with some not included. The table records 150,000 to 200,000 clones, under 85% of them present only once. The specimen sequenced was PBMCs. The receptors derive from a man aged 18 to 30 in good health and CMV-seronegative.

A single count supports this clone. The CDR3 DNA reads TGTGCCAGCACCCCCCGACCACAGGGGGACAATGAGCAGTTCTTC. Encoded protein: CASTPRPQGDNEQFF. The chain is built from TRBV4-2 and TRBJ2-1; 8 nucleotides align to TRBD1. Germline V gene sequence: CDR1 LGHNA, CDR2 YNFKEQ. Trimming at V came to 7 bases and at J to 5 bases, leaving 10 bases not matched to a gene. CDR3 size: 15 residues.

This rearrangement joins TRBV6-1 to TRBJ2-7, with D uncertain. CDR3 length: 13 amino acids. Germline V gene data show CDR1 as MNHNS and CDR2 as SASEGT. Trimming took 4 bases from V and 1 from J, leaving 8 bases between them. CDR3 coding DNA: TGTGCCAGCAGTGCACGACATTCCTACGAGCAGTACTTC. Residues: CASSARHSYEQYF.

The chain uses TRBV27 and TRBJ1-2; no definite D call. The CDR3 spans 13 residues. The germline V and J ends were trimmed by 3 bases and 0 bases, with 5 bases remaining between them. The germline V gene has CDR1 MNHEY and CDR2 SMNVEV (reference sequence). As DNA, the CDR3 is TGTGCCAGCAGTTTTGGCCCTAACTATGGCTACACCTTC. It specifies CASSFGPNYGYTF.

The V and J genes are TRBV7-9 and TRBJ1-5, with D unresolved. This CDR3 contains 13 residues. Germline CDR1 SEHNR, CDR2 FQNEAQ (reference sequence). The ends were cut back, 1 base at V and 5 bases at J, with 6 bases in the middle. The CDR3 is CASSLGVDQPQHF. The CDR3 coding sequence is TGTGCCAGCAGCTTAGGAGTGGATCAGCCCCAGCATTTT. The variable domain in full, completed from reference TRBV7-9 and TRBJ1-5, reads DTGVSQNPRHKITKRGQNVTFRCDPISEHNRLYWYRQTLGQGPEFLTYFQNEAQLEKSRLLSDRFSAERPKGSFSTLEIQRTEQGDSAMYLCASSLGVDQPQHFGDGTRLSIL.

The chain is built from TRBV4-3 and TRBJ2-7; D might be TRBD2 (6 bases). The V and J ends lost 0 bases and 4 bases respectively, with 19 bases between them. CDR1 LGHNA and CDR2 YSLEER come from the germline V gene. The CDR3 loop spans 17 amino acids. CDR3 sequence: CASSQDWRAGTWYEQYF. In nucleotides, the CDR3 is TGCGCCAGCAGCCAAGATTGGAGGGCAGGGACGTGGTACGAGCAGTACTTC.

The rearrangement joins TRBV28 to TRBJ2-5, with 14 positions matching TRBD2. There are 16 residues in the CDR3. J gave up 4 bases and V 6 bases, and 7 bases lay outside the gene matches. CDR1 is MDHEN, CDR2 SYDVKM, per germline. The CDR3 here is CASRAPGLAGVETQYF. The CDR3 nucleotides read TGTGCCAGCAGGGCACCGGGACTAGCGGGAGTAGAGACCCAGTACTTC.

This chain links TRBV6-4 with TRBJ1-6, with D unclear. Germline V gene lookup returns CDR1 MRHNA and CDR2 SNTAGT. There are 13 residues in the CDR3. The V end was cut by 0 bases, the J end by 9 bases, with 6 bases between. The CDR3 DNA sequence: TGTGCCAGCAGTGACTCGGGGAGTTCACCCCTCCACTTT. This translates into CASSDSGSSPLHF.

The chain is built from TRBV7-8 and TRBJ2-3; D is perhaps TRBD2 (5 bases). V shed 1 base and J shed 2 bases, with 10 bases lying between them. The CDR3 length is 15 residues. Germline lookup yields CDR1 SGHVS and CDR2 FQNEAQ. CDR3 sequence: CASSLDATNTDTQYF. DNA for the CDR3: TGTGCCAGCAGCTTAGACGCGACTAACACAGATACGCAGTATTTT.

J is TRBJ1-1 and V is TRBV25-1; D is ambiguous. This CDR3 comprises 13 residues. Between the trimmed V and J ends, which lost 4 bases and 1 base, there was a span of 7 bases. Germline V CDR1 and CDR2: MGHDK, SYGVNS. The CDR3: CASSAGRNTEAFF. In DNA, the CDR3 is TGTGCCAGCAGTGCCGGTAGGAACACTGAAGCTTTCTTT.